This entry lists 13 T cell receptor beta chains sequenced from one sample in a study of blood T cells in healthy people across ages. Primers used in a second PCR of roughly 7 to 11 cycles were a sample-barcoded 5' primer and a J-beta primer mix. TCRdb called the 5' RACE reads again in MiXCR, with one record for every CDR3 protein. Of around 900,000 distinct CDR3 sequences listed, under 35% are singletons. The sample comprised blood. The receptors were sampled from a woman aged 80 or over in good health.

A note on this clonotype: A much larger clone differs by one base, so this may be a read error. The rearrangement links TRBV7-9 to TRBJ1-4; 8 bases match TRBD1. Germline V lookup: CDR1 SEHNR, CDR2 FQNEAQ (reference sequence). After removal of 6 bases from V and 6 bases from J, the junction contained 0 bases not matched to a gene. This CDR3 contains 12 residues. This CDR3 is CASRQGDEKLFF. The CDR3 nucleotides are TGTGCCAGCAGACAGGGGGATGAAAAACTGTTTTTT. Combining the CDR3 with reference TRBV7-9 and TRBJ1-4 gives the whole variable domain DTGVSQNPRHKITKRGQNVTFRCDPISEHNRLYWYRQTLGQGPEFLTYFQNEAQLEKSRLLSDRFSAERPKGSFSTLEIQRTEQGDSAMYLCASRQGDEKLFFGSGTQLSVL.

Many counts were recorded for this clonotype. V gene TRBV7-2 combines with J gene TRBJ2-5, with D perhaps matching TRBD1 or TRBD2 (5 bases each). This CDR3 spans 15 amino acids. V was shortened by 5 bases and J by 5 bases, with 18 bases between the two germline ends. Germline loops: CDR1 SGHTA, CDR2 FQGNSA. The CDR3 spells CASSPAQGGSETQYF. CDR3 in DNA: TGTGCCAGCAGCCCCGCCCAGGGCGGGTCGGAGACCCAGTACTTC.

This clonotype appeared many times. The V gene is TRBV11-3, the J gene TRBJ2-3; a weak D match, TRBD2 (6 bases). CDR1 SGHNT and CDR2 YENEEA come from the germline V gene. The CDR3 is 14 residues long. The ends were cut back, 3 bases at V and 2 bases at J, with 9 bases in the middle. In DNA, the CDR3 is TGTGCCAGCAGCTTGAGCGGGCCCACAGATACGCAGTATTTT. Protein product: CASSLSGPTDTQYF. The whole variable domain, remainder taken from reference TRBV11-3 and TRBJ2-3, is EAGVVQSPRYKIIEKKQPVAFWCNPISGHNTLYWYLQNLGQGPELLIRYENEEAVDDSQLPKDRFSAERLKGVDSTLKIQPAELGDSAVYLCASSLSGPTDTQYFGPGTRLTVL.

As for this clonotype: This may arise from a read error, as a much more abundant clone is one base away. The CDR3 does not end in the conserved phenylalanine or tryptophan, so this is likely a read error. This chain links TRBV7-2 with TRBJ1-2, with D unclear. CDR1 is SGHTA, CDR2 FQGNSA, per germline. V dropped 1 base and J dropped 8 bases, with 8 bases sitting between them. This CDR3 is built from 12 residues. CDR3 region: CASSLGRQGYTS. The CDR3 region has the DNA TGTGCCAGCAGCTTAGGCCGGCAGGGCTACACCTCC.

In its sample, this clonotype was seen many times. The CDR3 sequence is CASSLALSDEQFF. DNA for the CDR3: TGTGCCAGCAGCTTAGCGCTTAGCGATGAGCAGTTCTTC. The chain is built from TRBV7-2 and TRBJ2-1; possible D gene TRBD2, 5 bases. Germline CDR1 is SGHTA and CDR2 is FQGNSA. The length of the CDR3 is 13 residues. V was trimmed by 0 bases and J by 8 bases, leaving 8 bases between them.

This clonotype was recorded many times. The chain links TRBV6-2 or TRBV6-3 to TRBJ2-1; 14 bases match TRBD2. Germline-derived CDR1 and CDR2 are MNHEY and SVGEGT. V gave up 2 bases and J gave up 6 bases; unmatched junction bases: 6. The CDR3 extends over 17 amino acids. CDR3 nucleotides: TGTGCCAGCAGTTACCGGACTAGCGGGGGGATGGGCAATGAGCAGTTCTTC. Translation gives CASSYRTSGGMGNEQFF.

This chain joins TRBV3-1 and TRBJ2-3; 14 bases map to TRBD2. Germline CDR1 is LGHDT and CDR2 is YNNKEL (reference sequence). This CDR3 is built from 16 residues. V shed 5 bases and J 3 bases; nucleotides not matched to a gene: 4. In nucleotides, the CDR3 is TGTGCCAGCAGCGGACTAGCGGGGGGTTCGACAGATACGCAGTATTTT. This encodes CASSGLAGGSTDTQYF.

This clonotype occurred a few times. The chain combines TRBV20-1 with TRBJ2-3, with 7 bases matching TRBD2. Trimming removed 0 bases from V and 4 bases from J; junction bases left unmatched: 16. The CDR3 sequence is 18 residues long. The V gene's germline CDR1 is DFQATT and CDR2 SNEGSKA (reference sequence). CDR3 DNA sequence: TGCAGTGCTAGAGATCGGGGATTCGGCGCGGGAGTGGCAGATACGCAGTATTTT. It yields the protein CSARDRGFGAGVADTQYF.

This clonotype was counted once. This sequence joins TRBV27 and TRBJ2-3, with a tentative D call TRBD1 (5 bases). CDR1 and CDR2 (germline): MNHEY, SMNVEV (reference sequence). The CDR3 contains 16 residues. Between the trimmed V and J ends, which lost 6 bases and 6 bases, there was a span of 22 bases. CDR3 coding DNA: TGTGCCAGCAGCCAAGACAGATTTACTTCAGGGGATACGCAGTATTTT. It specifies CASSQDRFTSGDTQYF.

This clonotype was picked up many times. The V call is TRBV11-2, the J call TRBJ1-2; 10 bases fit TRBD1. The J segment lost 5 bases and the V segment lost 5 bases, leaving 11 bases of the junction unmatched. Per germline, CDR1 SGHAT and CDR2 FQNNGV. There are 16 residues in the CDR3. The CDR3 DNA reads TGTGCCAGCAGCCCAGACAGGGGGCGAAGGATGTATGGCTACACCTTC. This encodes CASSPDRGRRMYGYTF. The full variable domain, in which reference TRBV11-2 and TRBJ1-2 provide the parts outside the CDR3, is EAGVAQSPRYKIIEKRQSVAFWCNPISGHATLYWYQQILGQGPKLLIQFQNNGVVDDSQLPKDRFSAERLKGVDSTLKIQPAKLEDSAVYLCASSPDRGRRMYGYTFGSGTRLTVV.

This clonotype has ten or more counts. V and J are TRBV6-2 or TRBV6-3 and TRBJ2-7, with a tentative D call TRBD2 (6 bases). In germline, CDR1 is MNHEY, CDR2 SVGEGT. There are 13 residues in the CDR3. Between the trimmed V and J ends, which lost 8 bases and 5 bases, there was a span of 16 bases. For the CDR3, the DNA is TGTGCCAGCGGGGGGACGAAAAAGAACGAGCAGTACTTC. Protein: CASGGTKKNEQYF.

Remarks on this clonotype: A read error is possible here, since a much larger clone lies one base away. This sequence joins TRBV6-6 and TRBJ2-7; D possibly corresponds to TRBD2 (7 bases). The CDR3 is made up of 14 amino acids. Trimming took 6 bases from V and 7 from J, leaving 19 bases between them. Looked up from germline, CDR1 is MNHNY and CDR2 is SVGAGI (reference sequence). The CDR3 nucleotides are TGTGCCAGCAGAGGGGGGGGTACCTACAATGAGCAGTACTTC. Its translation is CASRGGGTYNEQYF.

Comments on this clonotype: It may be a read error: a sequence one base away is much more abundant. The genes are TRBV7-2 and TRBJ1-1; D perhaps matches TRBD1 (6 bases). The CDR3 sequence is 14 residues long. CDR1 SGHTA and CDR2 FQGNSA come from the germline V gene. DNA of the CDR3: TGTGCCGGCAGCTTACAGGGACCGAACACTGAAGCTTTCTTT. This codes for CAGSLQGPNTEAFF. Supplemented by reference TRBV7-2 and TRBJ1-1, the full variable domain reads GAGVSQSPSNKVTEKGKDVELRCDPISGHTALYWYRQSLGQGLEFLIYFQGNSAPDKSGLPSDRFSAERTGGSVSTLTIQRTQQEDSAVYLCAGSLQGPNTEAFFGQGTRLTVV.